Shown below are 23 T cell receptor beta chains from a single sample sequenced in a study of vaccination and CD4 T cells after COVID-19. As to treatment: approximately 10-day PBMC culture with coronavirus spike peptide pools or control peptides (ViraFEST assay). The Oncomine TCR Beta short-read assay sequenced DNA from cultured CD4+ T cells. TCRdb reanalysed the PCR reads using MiXCR and keeps one entry per CDR3 protein. This repertoire shows fewer than 4,500 distinct CDR3 sequences, approximately 21% found once; its top ten account for 21%. These receptors have no known antigen. Sequencing was done on a sample of CD4+ T cells from blood, cultured in vitro. The receptors shown here come from a human donor who had recovered from COVID-19.

The V and J genes are TRBV2 and TRBJ1-2, with 9 positions matching TRBD1. The germline V gene has CDR1 SNHLY and CDR2 FYNNEI. CDR3 length equals 15 residues. J lost 4 bases, V lost 7 bases, and 10 bases had no gene match. This chain's CDR3 is CASTRDRAFLYGYTF. In DNA, the CDR3 is TGTGCCAGCACTCGGGACAGGGCATTCCTCTATGGCTACACCTTC.

This clonotype has more than one count but fewer than ten. The chain links TRBV6-4 to TRBJ1-1; maybe TRBD1 (6 bases). Per the germline V gene, CDR1 is MRHNA and CDR2 is SNTAGT. V was clipped by 4 bases and J by 5 bases, with 11 bases between them. The CDR3 is 13 residues long. CDR3 in amino acids: CASSAGGRTEAFF. DNA for the CDR3: TGTGCCAGCAGTGCGGGGGGGCGGACTGAAGCTTTCTTT.

The chain carries TRBV4-2 and TRBJ2-7, with D possibly being TRBD2 (6 bases). The germline V gene encodes CDR1 LGHNA and CDR2 YNFKEQ. Trimming cost V 1 base and J 1 base, with 11 bases left between them. This CDR3 region has 15 residues. The CDR3 protein is CASSQGGGRSYEQYF. The CDR3 DNA sequence: TGTGCCAGCAGCCAAGGTGGGGGGAGGTCCTACGAGCAGTACTTC.

This chain connects TRBV5-4 to TRBJ2-1, with a tentative D call TRBD2 (7 bases). Deletions cut 0 bases from V and 3 bases from J, with 10 bases between. CDR3 length: 15 residues. Looked up from germline, CDR1 is SGHNT and CDR2 is YYREEE (reference sequence). In nucleotides, the CDR3 is TGTGCCAGCAGCTTGGGGGGGGGCTACTACAATGAGCAGTTCTTC. Translation gives CASSLGGGYYNEQFF.

This clonotype appeared a few times. The genes are TRBV7-2 and TRBJ2-3; D perhaps matches TRBD2 (5 bases). The CDR3 loop spans 14 amino acids. V lost 1 base, J lost 2 bases, and 7 bases lay in between. Per the germline V gene, CDR1 is SGHTA and CDR2 is FQGNSA. CDR3 sequence (DNA): TGTGCCAGCAGCTTAGAGCGGTTCACAGATACGCAGTATTTT. It specifies CASSLERFTDTQYF. Combining the CDR3 with reference TRBV7-2 and TRBJ2-3 gives the whole variable domain GAGVSQSPSNKVTEKGKDVELRCDPISGHTALYWYRQSLGQGLEFLIYFQGNSAPDKSGLPSDRFSAERTGGSVSTLTIQRTQQEDSAVYLCASSLERFTDTQYFGPGTRLTVL.

The chain is built from TRBV7-2 and TRBJ2-7; D might be TRBD1 (6 bases). With 5 bases removed from V and 2 bases from J, the gap between germline ends came to 10 bases. CDR3 length: 13 amino acids. Germline CDR1 SGHTA, CDR2 FQGNSA. In DNA, the CDR3 is TGTGCCAGCAGCCCCGACAGGACCTACGAGCAGTACTTC. This sequence encodes CASSPDRTYEQYF. The whole variable domain, filled in from reference TRBV7-2 and TRBJ2-7, reads GAGVSQSPSNKVTEKGKDVELRCDPISGHTALYWYRQSLGQGLEFLIYFQGNSAPDKSGLPSDRFSAERTGGSVSTLTIQRTQQEDSAVYLCASSPDRTYEQYFGPGTRLTVT.

This clonotype was counted between two and nine times. The chain combines TRBV30 with TRBJ1-1; possibly TRBD1 for D (5 bases). CDR1 and CDR2 from the germline V gene are GTSNPN and SVGIG (reference sequence). V lost 4 bases, J lost 4 bases, and 10 bases lay in between. The CDR3 loop spans 12 amino acids. The CDR3 here is CAWNPGRTEAFF. The CDR3 nucleotides are TGTGCCTGGAACCCGGGGCGCACTGAAGCTTTCTTT. Full variable domain (outside the CDR3, taken from reference TRBV30 and TRBJ1-1): SQTIHQWPATLVQPVGSPLSLECTVEGTSNPNLYWYRQAAGRGLQLLFYSVGIGQISSEVPQNLSASRPQDRQFILSSKKLLLSDSGFYLCAWNPGRTEAFFGQGTRLTVV.

This clonotype was detected a few times. The chain couples TRBV5-4 to TRBJ2-1, with 11 positions matching TRBD1. Germline V gene lookup returns CDR1 SGHNT and CDR2 YYREEE (reference sequence). The CDR3 is 16 residues long. The junction had 9 bases not matched to a gene; V was cut back by 6 bases and J by 4 bases. This CDR3 reads CASNRQGQGGYNEQFF. The CDR3 bases are TGTGCCAGCAACCGCCAGGGACAGGGGGGTTACAATGAGCAGTTCTTC.

This clonotype was seen a few times. The chain carries TRBV6-2 or TRBV6-3 and TRBJ2-7, with 13 bases lining up with TRBD2. There are 15 residues in the CDR3. Germline CDR1 is MNHEY and CDR2 is SVGEGT. The trim removed 6 bases at V and 4 bases at J, leaving 6 bases unmatched. This CDR3 reads CASRQGTSGAYEQYF. CDR3 sequence (DNA): TGTGCCAGCAGACAGGGGACTAGCGGGGCTTACGAGCAGTACTTC.

This clonotype was seen a few times. The gene calls are TRBV7-2 and TRBJ1-4, with 7 positions matching TRBD1. The CDR3 contains 16 residues. Germline lookup yields CDR1 SGHTA and CDR2 FQGNSA. V dropped 5 bases and J dropped 7; count of bases not matched to a gene: 13. CDR3 in DNA: TGTGCCAGCAGCCCGGGGGGACAGCCCCCACCTGAAAAACTGTTTTTT. It specifies CASSPGGQPPPEKLFF.

This clonotype is large (0.1 to 1%) by share. CDR3: CSALGTSGVTDTQYF. CDR3 coding DNA: TGCAGTGCTCTCGGGACTAGCGGGGTTACAGATACGCAGTATTTT. The chain employs TRBV20-1 and TRBJ2-3, with 13 bases identical to TRBD2. The CDR3 contains 15 residues. Germline V lookup: CDR1 DFQATT, CDR2 SNEGSKA (reference sequence). The J segment lost 3 bases and the V segment lost 5 bases, leaving 5 bases of the junction unmatched.

This clonotype was detected a few times. The rearrangement links TRBV6-1 to TRBJ1-4; no clear D. CDR3 length: 16 amino acids. Germline loops: CDR1 MNHNS, CDR2 SASEGT. Trimming shortened V by 1 base and J by 0 bases, and 9 bases separated the two germline ends. This CDR3 reads CASSEGRIATNEKLFF. The DNA of the CDR3 is TGTGCCAGCAGTGAAGGACGGATCGCAACTAATGAAAAACTGTTTTTT.

This clonotype is labeled medium-sized (0.01 to 0.1%). V and J are TRBV27 and TRBJ1-6; D might be TRBD1 (5 bases). Looked up from germline, CDR1 is MNHEY and CDR2 is SMNVEV (reference sequence). Trimming removed 1 base at V and 5 bases at J, with 12 bases between. The CDR3 spans 16 residues. Here the CDR3 DNA reads TGTGCCAGCAGTTTATTGGCCCTGGACAATAATTCACCCCTCCACTTT. This codes for CASSLLALDNNSPLHF.

This clonotype was seen a few times. CDR3 in amino acids: CASSYSKGVYEQYF. The CDR3 bases are TGTGCCAGCAGTTACTCGAAGGGGGTCTACGAGCAGTACTTC. The chain has TRBV6-5 and TRBJ2-7, with D perhaps matching TRBD1 (6 bases). The CDR3 is 14 amino acids. In germline, CDR1 is MNHEY, CDR2 SVGAGI. Deletions cut 0 bases from V and 3 bases from J, with 9 bases between.

By its share, this clonotype is medium-sized. The genes are TRBV7-2 and TRBJ1-5; D call uncertain. The CDR3 is made up of 15 amino acids. Germline V gene data show CDR1 as SGHTA and CDR2 as FQGNSA. V was trimmed by 2 bases and J by 9 bases, leaving 17 bases between them. The CDR3 is CASSLRSGNGRPQHF. CDR3 sequence (DNA): TGTGCCAGCAGCTTAAGGTCGGGGAACGGTCGGCCCCAGCATTTT.

This clonotype was seen more than once but under ten times. This chain links TRBV20-1 with TRBJ1-2, with D perhaps matching TRBD1 (6 bases). This CDR3 is built from 15 residues. Germline V CDR1 and CDR2: DFQATT, SNEGSKA (reference sequence). The V and J ends lost 1 base and 2 bases respectively, with 14 bases between them. CDR3 sequence reads: CSARVGGFQNYGYTF. The CDR3 DNA reads TGCAGTGCTAGAGTCGGGGGCTTTCAAAACTATGGCTACACCTTC.

The chain combines TRBV20-1 with TRBJ2-7, with unresolved D. The germline CDR1 and CDR2 sequences are DFQATT and SNEGSKA (reference sequence). V shed 3 bases and J shed 3 bases, with 9 bases lying between them. This CDR3 comprises 12 residues. Here the CDR3 DNA reads TGCAGTGCTAGCCAGCAGTACTACGAGCAGTACTTC. Protein sequence: CSASQQYYEQYF.

This chain uses TRBV6-1 with TRBJ2-7, with a possible D match to TRBD2 (6 bases). Germline V gene lookup returns CDR1 MNHNS and CDR2 SASEGT. The CDR3 covers 14 residues. Trimming removed 6 bases at V and 0 bases at J, with 12 bases between. The CDR3 sequence: CASSRLGGSYEQYF. CDR3 DNA sequence: TGTGCCAGCAGCCGCCTGGGGGGCTCCTACGAGCAGTACTTC.

The chain is built from TRBV5-6 and TRBJ1-5; D is unresolved. This CDR3 has 15 residues. V was cut by 3 bases and J by 2 bases, with 12 bases left in between. Looked up from germline, CDR1 is SGHDT and CDR2 is YYEEEE. The CDR3 sequence is CASSSLTGGNQPQHF. The CDR3 coding sequence is TGTGCCAGCAGCTCATTAACGGGTGGCAATCAGCCCCAGCATTTT.

The chain is built from TRBV20-1 and TRBJ1-5; the match to TRBD1 covers 8 bases. Per the germline V gene, CDR1 is DFQATT and CDR2 is SNEGSKA (reference sequence). The CDR3 loop spans 14 amino acids. With 5 bases clipped from V and 2 bases from J, the junction kept 5 bases outside the gene matches. CDR3 DNA: TGCAGTGCTTCAACAGGGGGAGGCAATCAGCCCCAGCATTTT. Protein product: CSASTGGGNQPQHF.

The V and J genes are TRBV19 and TRBJ1-5; 8 nucleotides match TRBD1. The CDR3 covers 14 residues. Germline CDR1 LNHDA, CDR2 SQIVND (reference sequence). J gave up 8 bases and V 3 bases, and 6 bases lay outside the gene matches. CDR3 sequence reads: CASSIDRGFKPQHF. The CDR3 DNA reads TGTGCCAGTAGTATCGACAGGGGTTTTAAGCCCCAGCATTTT.

This chain links TRBV7-9 with TRBJ2-3; D ambiguous. Trimming shortened V by 2 bases and J by 12 bases, and 9 bases separated the two germline ends. The germline gives CDR1 SEHNR, CDR2 FQNEAQ (reference sequence). This CDR3 has 11 amino acids. CDR3 loop: CASSLQERQYF. In DNA form, the CDR3 reads TGTGCCAGCAGCTTACAGGAGCGACAGTATTTT.

This chain uses TRBV18 with TRBJ1-6; D uncertain. The CDR3 spans 16 residues. The V gene's germline CDR1 is KGHSH and CDR2 LQKENI. The V gene lost 2 bases and the J gene lost 5 bases, with 13 bases spanning the gap. The CDR3 spells CASSPMVSGDNSPLHF. The CDR3 DNA is TGTGCCAGCTCACCAATGGTGAGCGGGGATAATTCACCCCTCCACTTT. Using reference TRBV18 and TRBJ1-6 for the parts outside the CDR3, the full variable domain is NAGVMQNPRHLVRRRGQEARLRCSPMKGHSHVYWYRQLPEEGLKFMVYLQKENIIDESGMPKERFSAEFPKEGPSILRIQQVVRGDSAAYFCASSPMVSGDNSPLHFGNGTRLTVT.